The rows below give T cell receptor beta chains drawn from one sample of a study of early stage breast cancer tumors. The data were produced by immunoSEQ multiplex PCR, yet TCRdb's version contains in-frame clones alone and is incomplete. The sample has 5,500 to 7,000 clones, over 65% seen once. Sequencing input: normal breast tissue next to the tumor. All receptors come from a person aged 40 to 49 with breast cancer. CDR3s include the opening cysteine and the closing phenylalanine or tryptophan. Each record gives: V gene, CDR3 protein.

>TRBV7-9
CASSSPNRLEQYF
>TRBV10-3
CAIRGKRGTDTQYF
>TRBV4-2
CASSQVVLAGASTDTQYF
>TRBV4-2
CASSPDGSTSKEQYF
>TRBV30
CAWNKRPTNYGYTF
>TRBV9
CASSVDRDSGVLTDTQYF
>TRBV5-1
CASSLDRGRRELFF
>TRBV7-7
CASSLGAGANVLTF
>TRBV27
CASSLQQGWTDTQYF
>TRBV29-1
CSVATNSAYGYTF
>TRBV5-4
CASSGDILAGGGTQYF
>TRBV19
CASSIDPTGANVLTF
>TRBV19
CASSPVSTDTQYF
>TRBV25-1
CASSRRRGVRQETQYF
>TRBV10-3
CAISESERNQPQHF
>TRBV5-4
CASSSDSGGPHYEQYF
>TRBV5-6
CASSLGTGTSETQYF
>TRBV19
CASSRIQGHRMNTEAFF
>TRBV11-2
CASSPIGLSGANVLTF
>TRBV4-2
CASRGLADNEQFF
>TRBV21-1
CASSGLGRDTRYGYTF
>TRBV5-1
CASSWTSGSSYEQYF
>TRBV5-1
CASSTMASTDTQYF
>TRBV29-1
CSVGGTGNTEAFF
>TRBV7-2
CASSFPLRGQETQYF
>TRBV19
CATRPRGTTEAFF
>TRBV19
CASSMTPGTQYF
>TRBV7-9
CASSHQASEQYF
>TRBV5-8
CASSLAFSLAGLFF
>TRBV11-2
CASSLSHEQYF
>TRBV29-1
CSSRTGNGYTF
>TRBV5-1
CASSTGQGMEQYF
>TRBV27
CASSSMVGKTGLSYEQYF
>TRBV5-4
CASSPGTSLYEQYF
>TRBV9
CASSPRTGGGGELFF
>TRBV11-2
CASSLDRTGELFF
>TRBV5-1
CASSSGQPNTEAFF